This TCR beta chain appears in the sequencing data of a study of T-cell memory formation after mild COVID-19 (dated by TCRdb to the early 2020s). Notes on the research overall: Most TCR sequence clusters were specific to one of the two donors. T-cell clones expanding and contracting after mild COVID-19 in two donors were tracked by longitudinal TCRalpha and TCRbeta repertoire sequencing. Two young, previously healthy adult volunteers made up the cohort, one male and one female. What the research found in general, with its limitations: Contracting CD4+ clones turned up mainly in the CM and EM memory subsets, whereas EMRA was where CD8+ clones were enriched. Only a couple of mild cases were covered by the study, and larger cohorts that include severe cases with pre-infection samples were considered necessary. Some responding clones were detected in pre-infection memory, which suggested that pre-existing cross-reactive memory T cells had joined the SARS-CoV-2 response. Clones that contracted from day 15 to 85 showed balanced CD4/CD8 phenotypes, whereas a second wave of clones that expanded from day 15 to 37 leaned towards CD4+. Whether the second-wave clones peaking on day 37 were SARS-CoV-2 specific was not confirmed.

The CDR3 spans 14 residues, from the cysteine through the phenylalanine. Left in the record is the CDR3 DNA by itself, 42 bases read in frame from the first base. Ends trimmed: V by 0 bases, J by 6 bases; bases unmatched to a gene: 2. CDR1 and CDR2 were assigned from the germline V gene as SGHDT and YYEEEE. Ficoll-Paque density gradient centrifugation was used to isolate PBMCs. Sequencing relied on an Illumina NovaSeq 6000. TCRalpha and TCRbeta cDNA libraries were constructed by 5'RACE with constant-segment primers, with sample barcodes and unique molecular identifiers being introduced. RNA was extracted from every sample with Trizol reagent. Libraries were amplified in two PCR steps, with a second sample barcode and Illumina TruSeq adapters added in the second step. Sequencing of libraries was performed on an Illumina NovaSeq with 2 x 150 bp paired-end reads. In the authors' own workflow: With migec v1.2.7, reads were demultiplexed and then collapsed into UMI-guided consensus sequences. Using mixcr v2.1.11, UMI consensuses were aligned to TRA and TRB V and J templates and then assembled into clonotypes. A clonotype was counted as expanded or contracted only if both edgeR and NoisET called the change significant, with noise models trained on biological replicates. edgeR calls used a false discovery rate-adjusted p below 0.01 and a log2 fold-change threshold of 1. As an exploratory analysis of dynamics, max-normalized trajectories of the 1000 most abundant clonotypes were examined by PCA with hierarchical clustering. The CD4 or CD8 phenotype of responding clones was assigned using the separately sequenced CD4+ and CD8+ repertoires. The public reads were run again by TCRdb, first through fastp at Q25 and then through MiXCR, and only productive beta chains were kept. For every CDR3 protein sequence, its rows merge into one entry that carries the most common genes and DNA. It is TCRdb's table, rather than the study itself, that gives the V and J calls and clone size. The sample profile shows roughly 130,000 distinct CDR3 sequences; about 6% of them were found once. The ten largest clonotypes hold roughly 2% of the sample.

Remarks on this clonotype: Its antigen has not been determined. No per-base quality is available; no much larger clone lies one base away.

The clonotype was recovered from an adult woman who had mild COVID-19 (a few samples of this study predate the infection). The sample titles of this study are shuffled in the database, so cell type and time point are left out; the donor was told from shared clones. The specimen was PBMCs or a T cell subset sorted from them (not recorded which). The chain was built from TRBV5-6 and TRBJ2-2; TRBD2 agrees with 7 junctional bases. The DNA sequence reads TGTGCCAGCAGCTTGGTCGGGAGGCCCGGGGAGCTGTTTTTT. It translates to CASSLVGRPGELFF.